These 25 T cell receptor beta chains were sequenced from one sample in a study of sequential checkpoint blockade in melanoma. Clones were read by immunoSEQ multiplex PCR, and TCRdb kept only the in-frame ones, dropping some. The sample includes 25,000 to 35,000 clones, about three quarters of them seen just once. Treatment meaning: randomized to nivolumab then ipilimumab (arm A) or the reverse (arm B). The input for sequencing was CD8+ T cells sorted from blood (inferred from file names), taken from a patient given nivolumab and ipilimumab in sequence. The receptors stem from a human donor with melanoma.

This clone was recorded a few times. V is TRBV18 and J is TRBJ2-1; TRBD2 aligns across 10 bases. The germline V gene encodes CDR1 KGHSH and CDR2 LQKENI. The ends lost 4 bases at V and 0 bases at J; junction bases unmatched: 6. The CDR3 runs to 17 residues. DNA of the CDR3: TGTGCCAGCTCACTATCTAGCGGGGGTAGCTCCTACAATGAGCAGTTCTTC. As protein: CASSLSSGGSSYNEQFF.

The rearrangement links TRBV7-8 to TRBJ2-7, with TRBD1 identical over 7 bases. This CDR3 spans 13 amino acids. The V gene's germline CDR1 is SGHVS and CDR2 FQNEAQ. Trimming cost V 5 bases and J 4 bases; bases outside gene matches: 5. The CDR3 sequence is CASSGQVRYEQYF. The CDR3, as DNA: TGTGCCAGCAGCGGACAGGTTCGGTACGAGCAGTACTTC.

The chain links TRBV27 to TRBJ2-2, with TRBD2 as a possible D gene (7 bases). Looked up from germline, CDR1 is MNHEY and CDR2 is SMNVEV (reference sequence). The V and J ends lost 2 bases and 4 bases respectively, with 11 bases between them. There are 15 residues in the CDR3. CDR3 sequence reads: CASSLGGGATGELFF. The CDR3 DNA reads TGTGCCAGCAGTTTAGGTGGGGGGGCCACCGGGGAGCTGTTTTTT.

This clone showed up just once. The V gene is TRBV9, the J gene TRBJ1-1; D gene uncertain. Germline V gives CDR1 SGDLS, CDR2 YYNGEE. V lost 4 bases, J lost 2 bases, and 6 bases lay in between. The CDR3 has 12 amino acids. CDR3 in amino acids: CASSPVNTEAFF. CDR3 bases: TGTGCCAGCAGCCCTGTTAACACTGAAGCTTTCTTT.

The V and J genes are TRBV7-3 and TRBJ2-5; D possibly corresponds to TRBD2 (7 bases). CDR3 length equals 14 residues. Deletions cut 2 bases from V and 5 bases from J, with 12 bases between. In germline, CDR1 is SGHTA, CDR2 FQGTGA. Here the CDR3 reads CASSLSGGAETQYF. For the CDR3, the DNA is TGTGCCAGCAGCTTATCTGGGGGGGCGGAGACCCAGTACTTC.

V and J are TRBV10-2 and TRBJ2-1; D gene ambiguous. The CDR3 contains 11 residues. CDR1 and CDR2 (germline): WSHSY, SAAADI. Trimming took off 8 bases at V and 3 bases at J, with 5 bases between the two ends. The CDR3 nucleotides are TGCGCCAGCGGCAACTACAATGAGCAGTTCTTC. Protein sequence: CASGNYNEQFF.

This clone was seen once. The chain links TRBV14 to TRBJ2-1, with a possible D match to TRBD2 (6 bases). Germline-derived CDR1 and CDR2 are SGHDN and FVKESK. The CDR3 covers 16 residues. The V gene lost 2 bases and the J gene lost 0 bases, with 11 bases spanning the gap. CDR3 amino acids: CASSQNRGSSYNEQFF. The CDR3 DNA reads TGTGCCAGCAGCCAAAATCGGGGGAGCTCCTACAATGAGCAGTTCTTC.

This chain links TRBV19 with TRBJ2-2; a possible D gene is TRBD2 (6 bases). In germline, CDR1 is LNHDA, CDR2 SQIVND (reference sequence). This CDR3 comprises 13 residues. The V end was cut by 7 bases, the J end by 5 bases, with 11 bases between. As DNA, the CDR3 is TGTGCCAGTACAGTTCGGGGGACCGGGGAGCTGTTTTTT. As protein: CASTVRGTGELFF. Complete variable domain (other parts from reference TRBV19 and TRBJ2-2): DGGITQSPKYLFRKEGQNVTLSCEQNLNHDAMYWYRQDPGQGLRLIYYSQIVNDFQKGDIAEGYSVSREKKESFPLTVTSAQKNPTAFYLCASTVRGTGELFFGEGSRLTVL.

This clone was picked up a small number of times. The chain recombines TRBV4-3 with TRBJ2-7, with 9 bases matching TRBD2. Germline V gene sequence: CDR1 LGHNA, CDR2 YSLEER. J gave up 2 bases and V 0 bases, and 8 bases lay outside the gene matches. The CDR3 is made up of 17 amino acids. The CDR3 DNA reads as TGCGCCAGCAGCCAAGAGGTCCTAGCGGGGCCTCCCTACGAGCAGTACTTC. Translated, it gives CASSQEVLAGPPYEQYF.

The rearrangement uses TRBV2 and TRBJ2-1; tentatively, D is TRBD2 (5 bases). The V gene's germline CDR1 is SNHLY and CDR2 FYNNEI. The ends were cut back, 9 bases at V and 10 bases at J, with 10 bases in the middle. The CDR3 is 10 amino acids. For the CDR3, the DNA is TGTGCCAGTGAGGGAAGAGAGCAGTTCTTC. Translation gives CASEGREQFF. Drawing the rest from reference TRBV2 and TRBJ2-1, the complete variable domain is EPEVTQTPSHQVTQMGQEVILRCVPISNHLYFYWYRQILGQKVEFLVSFYNNEISEKSEIFDDQFSVERPDGSNFTLKIRSTKLEDSAMYFCASEGREQFFGPGTRLTVL.

The rearrangement uses TRBV15 and TRBJ2-7; 10 bases fit TRBD1. There are 13 residues in the CDR3. Germline V gene lookup returns CDR1 LNHNV and CDR2 YYDKDF (reference sequence). With 7 bases clipped from V and 4 bases from J, the junction kept 4 bases outside the gene matches. The CDR3 sequence is CATKLDRGYEQYF. CDR3 nucleotides: TGTGCCACCAAATTGGACAGGGGGTACGAGCAGTACTTC.

The chain links TRBV27 to TRBJ2-5; a possible D gene is TRBD2 (6 bases). Germline V gene data show CDR1 as MNHEY and CDR2 as SMNVEV (reference sequence). The CDR3 contains 13 residues. Trimming shortened V by 3 bases and J by 5 bases, and 10 bases separated the two germline ends. CDR3 sequence (DNA): TGTGCCAGCAGTTTTGCGGGGCTGGAGACCCAGTACTTC. As protein: CASSFAGLETQYF.

This chain uses TRBV29-1 with TRBJ1-1; 10 positions agree with TRBD1. The CDR3 length is 14 residues. Germline V gene sequence: CDR1 SQVTM, CDR2 ANQGSEA. Trimming took 5 bases from V and 4 from J; bases not matched to a gene: 7. The CDR3 coding sequence is TGCAGCGTTCGGGGGACAGGGGAATCCACTGAAGCTTTCTTT. Protein product: CSVRGTGESTEAFF. Full variable domain (missing parts from reference TRBV29-1 and TRBJ1-1): SAVISQKPSRDICQRGTSLTIQCQVDSQVTMMFWYRQQPGQSLTLIATANQGSEATYESGFVIDKFPISRPNLTFSTLTVSNMSPEDSSIYLCSVRGTGESTEAFFGQGTRLTVV.

The chain has TRBV28 and TRBJ2-4, with 8 bases fitting TRBD1. J was trimmed by 8 bases and V by 5 bases; bases with no gene match: 5. This CDR3 is 13 amino acids long. The germline V gene encodes CDR1 MDHEN and CDR2 SYDVKM. The CDR3 sequence is CASSLHRGDIQYF. Written as DNA, the CDR3 is TGTGCCAGCAGTCTCCACAGGGGGGACATTCAGTACTTC.

The CDR3: CASSYIRGHEQYF. The DNA for the CDR3 is TGTGCCAGCAGTTACATCAGGGGGCATGAGCAGTACTTC. The gene calls are TRBV6-5 and TRBJ2-7, with TRBD1 matching over 8 bases. Trimming took 2 bases from V and 7 from J; bases not matched to a gene: 4. The CDR3 is made up of 13 amino acids. The germline V gene encodes CDR1 MNHEY and CDR2 SVGAGI.

This chain connects TRBV16 to TRBJ2-7; TRBD2 matches at 11 bases. V gave up 2 bases and J gave up 0 bases; unmatched junction bases: 6. The CDR3 consists of 17 residues. The germline V gene has CDR1 KGHSY and CDR2 FQNENV. CDR3 sequence: CASSQLAGGHFSYEQYF. DNA of the CDR3: TGTGCCAGCAGCCAACTAGCGGGGGGCCATTTCTCCTACGAGCAGTACTTC.

The gene calls are TRBV6-6 and TRBJ1-2, with D unresolved. CDR3 length: 16 residues. Per germline, CDR1 MNHNY and CDR2 SVGAGI (reference sequence). The V and J ends lost 6 bases and 0 bases respectively, with 17 bases between them. Here the CDR3 DNA reads TGTGCCAGCAGATTGGGCTTTGACACACCTAACTATGGCTACACCTTC. As protein: CASRLGFDTPNYGYTF.

The chain's CDR3 is CASSIRQDLQPNYGYTF. The DNA for the CDR3 is TGTGCCAGCAGCATTCGACAGGATCTCCAGCCTAACTATGGCTACACCTTC. This chain connects TRBV7-2 to TRBJ1-2; perhaps TRBD1 as D (6 bases). This CDR3 is built from 17 residues. Looked up from germline, CDR1 is SGHTA and CDR2 is FQGNSA. Trimming removed 5 bases from V and 0 bases from J, with 19 bases in between.

This clone was seen once. The chain is built from TRBV4-1 and TRBJ1-5, with unresolved D. V was clipped by 3 bases and J by 5 bases, with 14 bases between them. The CDR3 consists of 15 residues. In germline, CDR1 is MGHRA, CDR2 YSYEKL. CDR3 amino acids: CASSHTEGTYQPQHF. CDR3 nucleotides: TGCGCCAGCAGCCACACAGAGGGTACATATCAGCCCCAGCATTTT.

This chain uses TRBV19 with TRBJ2-3, with 8 bases lining up with TRBD2. CDR3 length: 16 amino acids. J gave up 2 bases and V 1 base, and 5 bases lay outside the gene matches. Germline V gene data show CDR1 as LNHDA and CDR2 as SQIVND (reference sequence). The CDR3 here is CASSIGLAGTTDTQYF. CDR3 nucleotide sequence: TGTGCCAGTAGTATAGGGCTAGCGGGTACCACAGATACGCAGTATTTT.

The J gene is TRBJ1-4, the V gene TRBV5-6; tentative D call: TRBD1 (6 bases). The CDR3 covers 15 residues. Germline CDR1 SGHDT, CDR2 YYEEEE. The V end lost 3 bases, the J end lost 4 bases, and 13 bases lay between the germline ends. The CDR3, as DNA: TGTGCCAGCAGCTCCGGACAGTCGTTTAATGAAAAACTGTTTTTT. It codes for CASSSGQSFNEKLFF.

The CDR3 sequence: CASRLGNRGTYNEQFF. CDR3 sequence (DNA): TGTGCAAGTCGCTTAGGGAACAGGGGGACCTACAATGAGCAGTTCTTC. This chain connects TRBV12-2 to TRBJ2-1; the table's D call of TRBD1 was not tested on the DNA. TRBV12-2 is termed a pseudogene. The CDR3 loop spans 16 amino acids.

This clone was picked up a small number of times. This chain uses TRBV15 with TRBJ1-4, with D tentatively TRBD1 (5 bases). The CDR3 spans 14 residues. Per germline, CDR1 LNHNV and CDR2 YYDKDF (reference sequence). Trimming left V 5 bases short and J 8 bases short, with 15 bases between. CDR3 sequence: CATSLKQGGEKLFF. The CDR3 DNA reads TGTGCCACCAGCCTTAAGCAGGGTGGAGAAAAACTGTTTTTT.

In this sample, this clone turned up once. This chain connects TRBV29-1 to TRBJ2-1; D is perhaps TRBD1 (6 bases). The CDR3 has 11 residues. V was shortened by 7 bases and J by 6 bases, with 10 bases between the two germline ends. Germline CDR1 SQVTM, CDR2 ANQGSEA. The CDR3 DNA reads TGCAGCGGCCAACAGGGCAATGAGCAGTTCTTC. As protein: CSGQQGNEQFF.

V is TRBV4-2 and J is TRBJ2-1, with TRBD1 identical over 9 bases. The germline gives CDR1 LGHNA, CDR2 YNFKEQ. This CDR3 has 16 residues. Germline trimming cut 4 bases from V and 4 bases from J; bases unmatched to any gene: 8. The CDR3 nucleotides read TGTGCCAGCAGCCCGAGGACAGGGGTCCGATACAATGAGCAGTTCTTC. Residues: CASSPRTGVRYNEQFF.